This T cell receptor (beta chain) came from a study of blood T cell repertoires in COVID-19. At the level of the study: The analysed material was cDNA or gDNA that came from T cells, B-cell-depleted T cells, or PBMCs.

V was pared by 8 bases and J by 5 bases, with 16 bases between. This CDR3 spans 13 amino acids. Germline V gene data show CDR1 as ENHRY and CDR2 as SYGVKD. Clones were read by immunoSEQ multiplex PCR, and TCRdb kept only the in-frame ones, dropping some. The sample contains roughly 200,000 clones, around 85% of which appear only once. The receptor comes from a woman aged 60 to 75 with acute or convalescent COVID-19. The V and J genes are TRBV10-3 and TRBJ2-7, with a weak D call TRBD1 (6 bases). The sequencing input was peripheral blood. The DNA for the CDR3 is TGTGCCATCGCCCCTACAGGGAACAACGAGCAGTACTTC. This sequence encodes CAIAPTGNNEQYF.